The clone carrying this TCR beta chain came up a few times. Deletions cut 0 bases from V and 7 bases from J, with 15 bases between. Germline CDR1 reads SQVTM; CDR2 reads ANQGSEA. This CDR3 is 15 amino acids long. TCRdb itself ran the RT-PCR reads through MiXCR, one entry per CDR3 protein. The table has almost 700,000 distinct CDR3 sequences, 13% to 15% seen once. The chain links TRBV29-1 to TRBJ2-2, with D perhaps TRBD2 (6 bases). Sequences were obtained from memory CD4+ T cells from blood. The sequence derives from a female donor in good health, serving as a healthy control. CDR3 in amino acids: CSVEDLGGSRGELFF. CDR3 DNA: TGCAGCGTTGAAGATTTGGGGGGTTCCCGCGGGGAGCTGTTTTTT.